Below, 27 T cell receptor beta chains from the same sample are listed, as sequenced in a study of CD8+CD57+ T cells in acquired aplastic anemia. Genomic DNA, serving as template, underwent TCR beta VDJ and CDR3 profiling. TCRdb re-analysed the reads in MiXCR, keeping a single row per CDR3 protein. The table includes about 420,000 distinct CDR3 sequences, around 72% detected once. Sequencing was done on a sample of sorted CD4+, CD8+, or CD8+CD57+ T cells (not recorded which) from PBMCs. These receptors all stem from a human donor in good health, serving as a control.

In its sample, this clonotype was seen a few times. One base away lies a much larger clone, so this may be a sequencing read error. CDR3 region: CSVGRGPPYTRYF. CDR3 coding DNA: TGCAGCGTTGGCCGGGGCCCCCCATATACGCGGTATTTT. The V call is TRBV29-1, the J call TRBJ2-3, with D perhaps being TRBD1 or TRBD2 (5 bases each). The CDR3 is made up of 13 amino acids. CDR1 SQVTM and CDR2 ANQGSEA come from the germline V gene.

On this clonotype: The germline gene is not matched at one end of the junction; a read error may be the cause. The V and J genes are TRBV2 and TRBJ1-1; D is unclear. The length of the CDR3 is 10 residues. From germline, CDR1 is SNHLY and CDR2 FYNNEI. CDR3 sequence reads: CASREVLGSF. The CDR3 DNA reads TGTGCCAGCAGAGAGGTTCTCGGATCCTTT.

A word on this clonotype: A junction end diverges from the germline sequence, so it may reflect a read error. V gene TRBV10-1 combines with J gene TRBJ1-2; 8 bases map to TRBD1. The germline V gene has CDR1 WNHNN and CDR2 SYGVQD (reference sequence). There are 13 residues in the CDR3. The CDR3 protein is CASSADRAYGYTF. The DNA for the CDR3 is TGTGCCAGTTCCGCGGACAGGGCATATGGCTACACCTTC.

The chain has TRBV7-2 and TRBJ2-7, with D uncertain. The V end lost 0 bases, the J end lost 3 bases, and 9 bases lay between the germline ends. CDR1 and CDR2 from the germline V gene are SGHTA and FQGNSA. The CDR3 totals 14 residues. The CDR3 is CASSLAIGDYEQYF. The CDR3 DNA reads TGTGCCAGCAGCTTAGCGATAGGAGACTACGAGCAGTACTTC.

Comments on this clonotype: Being one base from a much bigger clone, this may be a read error. The rearrangement links TRBV3-1 to TRBJ1-4; D not resolved. Germline CDR1 LGHDT, CDR2 YNNKEL (reference sequence). This CDR3 contains 15 residues. Trimming stripped 1 base from V and 3 bases from J, with 9 bases between. In DNA, the CDR3 is TGTGCCAGCAGCCAAGGGGCAGTACCTAATGAAAAACTGTTTTTT. It is translated as CASSQGAVPNEKLFF.

This rearrangement joins TRBV5-1 to TRBJ1-6, with 9 bases lining up with TRBD1. This CDR3 is 15 amino acids long. The germline V gene encodes CDR1 SGHRS and CDR2 YFSETQ. Germline trimming cut 4 bases from V and 9 bases from J; bases unmatched to any gene: 8. The CDR3: CASSLNRGHRSPLHF. The CDR3 nucleotides read TGCGCCAGCAGCCTGAACAGGGGGCATCGTTCACCCCTCCACTTT.

As for this clonotype: The junction differs from germline at one of its ends, possibly a read error. The chain is built from TRBV4-3 and TRBJ1-4, with a weak D call TRBD1 (5 bases). CDR1 LGHNA and CDR2 YSLEER come from the germline V gene. The CDR3 is made up of 16 amino acids. The CDR3 sequence is CAGSQGADRVNEKLSF. The CDR3 nucleotides read TGCGCCGGCAGCCAAGGTGCTGACAGAGTTAATGAAAAACTGTCTTTT.

In the case of this clonotype: At one end the junction does not follow the germline gene, possibly because of a read error. The chain employs TRBV7-2 and TRBJ1-6; D unresolved. Per the germline V gene, CDR1 is SGHTA and CDR2 is FQGNSA. CDR3 length: 14 residues. The CDR3 nucleotides are TGTGCCAGCAGCTTAGCGGCAGTTAATTCACCCGACCCCTTT. Residues: CASSLAAVNSPDPF.

This chain joins TRBV7-9 and TRBJ2-7, with a weak D call TRBD2 (5 bases). The J call may be wrong; the DNA end is better matched by TRBJ2-1. The CDR3 has 14 amino acids. The germline V gene has CDR1 SEHNR and CDR2 FQNEAQ (reference sequence). The CDR3 DNA is TGTGCCAGTGCGAGGGCTGGTACCTACAATGAGCAGTTCTTC. Protein: CASARAGTYNEQFF.

As regards this clonotype: At one boundary the junction diverges from the germline segment, which might be a read error. The chain combines TRBV5-1 with TRBJ1-2; no reliable D call. The CDR3 sequence is 14 residues long. CDR1 is SGHRS and CDR2 is YFSETQ in the germline V gene. The CDR3 region is CASSLGGGNPGYTF. The CDR3 nucleotides are TGTGCCAGCAGCCTCGGTGGCGGTAACCCTGGCTACACCTTC.

The rearrangement uses TRBV7-2 and TRBJ1-2; 7 nucleotides agree with TRBD1. CDR3 size: 13 residues. With 6 bases clipped from V and 5 bases from J, the junction kept 6 bases outside the gene matches. Germline V gene lookup returns CDR1 SGHTA and CDR2 FQGNSA. CDR3 bases: TGTGCCAGCAGTTACACAGGGGAGTATGGCTACACCTTC. Translation: CASSYTGEYGYTF.

The chain uses TRBV7-4 and TRBJ1-3; no clear D gene. V was shortened by 5 bases and J by 14 bases, with 25 bases between the two germline ends. Germline CDR1 reads SGHVT; CDR2 reads SQSDAQ. This CDR3 is built from 15 residues. The CDR3 nucleotides are TGTGCCAGCAGCGACCCTGTGCTCTCTCGTACCCCATTATATTTT. This codes for CASSDPVLSRTPLYF. The whole variable domain, remainder taken from reference TRBV7-4 and TRBJ1-3, is GAGVSQSPRYKVAKRGRDVALRCDSISGHVTLYWYRQTLGQGSEVLTYSQSDAQRDKSGRPSGRFSAERPERSVSTLKIQRTEQGDSAVYLCASSDPVLSRTPLYFGEGSWLTVV.

CDR3 DNA sequence: TGTGCCAGCAGTGATGGGTCTGGGGACGGATACACTGAAGCTTTCTTT. It codes for CASSDGSGDGYTEAFF. The chain uses TRBV25-1 and TRBJ1-1, with D possibly matching TRBD1 (5 bases). Germline V gives CDR1 MGHDK, CDR2 SYGVNS. The V end lost 3 bases, the J end lost 3 bases, and 17 bases lay between the germline ends. The CDR3 extends over 16 amino acids. The entire variable domain, with the rest obtained from reference TRBV25-1 and TRBJ1-1, is as follows: EADIYQTPRYLVIGTGKKITLECSQTMGHDKMYWYQQDPGMELHLIHYSYGVNSTEKGDLSSESTVSRIRTEHFPLTLESARPSHTSQYLCASSDGSGDGYTEAFFGQGTRLTVV.

Notes on this clonotype: A read error may account for a junction end that differs from germline. J is TRBJ1-2 and V is TRBV20-1; possibly TRBD1 for D (6 bases). This CDR3 has 14 amino acids. Germline CDR1 and CDR2: DFQATT and SNEGSKA (reference sequence). CDR3: CSARVAGASYGCTF. CDR3 bases: TGCAGTGCTAGAGTAGCGGGGGCTAGTTATGGCTGCACCTTC.

The rearrangement links TRBV27 to TRBJ2-1; 7 nucleotides match TRBD1. The CDR3 is made up of 14 amino acids. J gave up 7 bases and V 5 bases, and 8 bases lay outside the gene matches. Germline V gene data show CDR1 as MNHEY and CDR2 as SMNVEV (reference sequence). CDR3 sequence reads: CASSLLGQLNEQFF. In nucleotides, the CDR3 is TGTGCCAGCAGTCTATTGGGACAGTTAAATGAGCAGTTCTTC.

J is TRBJ1-1 and V is TRBV25-1; D unresolved. Germline CDR1 reads MGHDK; CDR2 reads SYGVNS. There are 12 residues in the CDR3. V was cut by 6 bases and J by 11 bases, with 16 bases left in between. CDR3 amino acids: CASSSPGREAFF. DNA for the CDR3: TGTGCCAGCAGCAGCCCCGGGAGGGAGGCTTTCTTT.

In its sample, this clonotype was seen a few times. A clone one base away is much larger, so this may be a read error. The V call is TRBV30, the J call TRBJ1-6; D uncertain. The CDR3 length is 13 residues. Germline CDR1 is GTSNPN and CDR2 is SVGIG (reference sequence). V lost 0 bases, J lost 10 bases, and 10 bases lay in between. CDR3 residues: CAWSVGRGSPLHF. The CDR3 nucleotides are TGTGCCTGGAGTGTGGGTCGGGGATCACCCCTCCACTTT.

Turning to this clonotype: It is unclear where the CDR3 begins or ends on the DNA, so no DNA is shown, and the CDR3 is as TCRdb lists it. This sequence joins TRBV9 and TRBJ2-3; the DNA was not used to check the table's D call, TRBD2. Germline V CDR1 and CDR2: SGDLS, YYNGEE. The CDR3 region is 14 residues in length, termini included. The CDR3: CASSVAGGTDTKYF.

The V call is TRBV5-1, the J call TRBJ2-2; 8 bases are shared with TRBD1. Germline-derived CDR1 and CDR2 are SGHRS and YFSETQ. The ends lost 4 bases at V and 2 bases at J; junction bases unmatched: 7. The length of the CDR3 is 16 residues. The CDR3 DNA follows: TGCGCCAGCAGCCTTAGACAGGGGACAAACACCGGGGAGCTGTTTTTT. It translates to CASSLRQGTNTGELFF.

The rearrangement joins TRBV29-1 to TRBJ2-3; a weak D match, TRBD2 (6 bases). Germline values: CDR1 SQVTM, CDR2 ANQGSEA. This CDR3 spans 15 amino acids. Between the trimmed V and J ends, which lost 3 bases and 1 base, there was a span of 14 bases. In nucleotides, the CDR3 is TGCAGCGTTGACCTAAGCGGGTACGGCACAGATACGCAGTATTTT. Residues: CSVDLSGYGTDTQYF.

The chain has TRBV7-3 and TRBJ1-2, with a weak D call TRBD1 (6 bases). The CDR3 spans 14 residues. V gave up 5 bases and J gave up 8 bases, with 18 bases separating them. CDR1 is SGHTA, CDR2 FQGTGA, per germline. For the CDR3, the DNA is TGTGCCAGCAGCGTAGTAGACGGGGGCGGCGGCTACACCTTC. Protein product: CASSVVDGGGGYTF.

There are a few counts of this clonotype. Lacking the conserved final phenylalanine or tryptophan, this CDR3 likely reflects a read error. CDR3 residues: CSVDDKYIYGYTL. Here the CDR3 DNA reads TGCAGCGTTGATGACAAGTACATCTATGGCTACACCCTT. The chain combines TRBV29-1 with TRBJ1-2; unclear D gene. Germline V gene data show CDR1 as SQVTM and CDR2 as ANQGSEA. With 3 bases removed from V and 4 bases from J, the gap between germline ends came to 12 bases. CDR3 length equals 13 residues.

Only one count was recorded for this clonotype. Without the conserved terminal phenylalanine or tryptophan, this CDR3 likely stems from a read error. Because the CDR3's place on the DNA is in doubt, the DNA is left out and the CDR3 is given as listed by TCRdb. This chain connects TRBV9 to TRBJ2-2; the table's D gene call, TRBD2, was not cross checked with the DNA. The CDR3 adds up to 13 amino acids, both ends counted. The germline CDR1 and CDR2 sequences are SGDLS and YYNGEE. The CDR3 sequence is CASSVGPTGELSV.

V is TRBV7-2 and J is TRBJ2-7; 11 nucleotides line up with TRBD1. Per the germline V gene, CDR1 is SGHTA and CDR2 is FQGNSA. The CDR3 extends over 16 amino acids. Losses at the gene ends were 5 bases for V and 8 bases for J; bases not matched to a gene: 14. CDR3 loop: CASSPRTGGEETQQYF. The CDR3 DNA reads as TGTGCCAGCAGCCCTCGGACAGGGGGCGAAGAGACCCAGCAGTACTTC.

The V gene is TRBV29-1, the J gene TRBJ2-7; 10 nucleotides align to TRBD1. With 8 bases clipped from V and 3 bases from J, the junction kept 10 bases outside the gene matches. In germline, CDR1 is SQVTM, CDR2 ANQGSEA. There are 14 residues in the CDR3. CDR3 sequence reads: CSSQTRTGGYEQYF. The CDR3 coding sequence is TGCAGCTCCCAAACTAGGACAGGGGGCTACGAGCAGTACTTC.

Turning to this clonotype: At one end, the junction sequence differs from germline, possibly due to a read error. The chain uses TRBV7-2 and TRBJ2-7; unclear D gene. Germline V gene data show CDR1 as SGHTA and CDR2 as FQGNSA. This CDR3 region has 13 residues. CDR3 in amino acids: CASSLDVLYGQYF. The CDR3 DNA sequence: TGTGCCAGCAGCTTAGACGTCCTATACGGGCAGTACTTC.

This clonotype has at least ten counts. This chain links TRBV7-2 with TRBJ2-4; TRBD1 agrees at 7 bases. Germline trimming cut 0 bases from V and 6 bases from J; bases unmatched to any gene: 8. CDR1 is SGHTA, CDR2 FQGNSA, per germline. The CDR3 loop spans 16 amino acids. CDR3 in amino acids: CASSLARGMVGNIQYF. DNA for the CDR3: TGTGCCAGCAGCTTAGCCAGGGGGATGGTTGGAAACATTCAGTACTTC.